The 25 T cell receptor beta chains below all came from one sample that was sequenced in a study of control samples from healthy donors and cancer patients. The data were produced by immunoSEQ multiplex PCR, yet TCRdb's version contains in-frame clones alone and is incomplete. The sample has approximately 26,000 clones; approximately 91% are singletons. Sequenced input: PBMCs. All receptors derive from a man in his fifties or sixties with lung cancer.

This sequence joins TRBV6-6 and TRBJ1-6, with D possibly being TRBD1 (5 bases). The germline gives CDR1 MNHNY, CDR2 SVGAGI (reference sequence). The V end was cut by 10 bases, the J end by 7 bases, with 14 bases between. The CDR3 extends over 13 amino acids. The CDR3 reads CAIRGWENSPLHF. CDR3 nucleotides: TGTGCCATCCGGGGGTGGGAGAATTCACCCCTCCACTTT.

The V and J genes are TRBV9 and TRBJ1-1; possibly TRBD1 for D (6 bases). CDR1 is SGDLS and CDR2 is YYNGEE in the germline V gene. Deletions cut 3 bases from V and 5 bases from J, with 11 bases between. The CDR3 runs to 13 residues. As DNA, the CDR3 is TGTGCCAGCAGCGCCGGAGGGGGGACTGAAGCTTTCTTT. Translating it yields CASSAGGGTEAFF.

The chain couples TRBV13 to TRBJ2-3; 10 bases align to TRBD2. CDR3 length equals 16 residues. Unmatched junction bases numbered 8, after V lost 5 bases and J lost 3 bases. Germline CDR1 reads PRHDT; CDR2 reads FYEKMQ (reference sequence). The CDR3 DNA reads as TGTGCCAGCAGCGTAAGAGGACTAGCGGATACAGATACGCAGTATTTT. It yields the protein CASSVRGLADTDTQYF.

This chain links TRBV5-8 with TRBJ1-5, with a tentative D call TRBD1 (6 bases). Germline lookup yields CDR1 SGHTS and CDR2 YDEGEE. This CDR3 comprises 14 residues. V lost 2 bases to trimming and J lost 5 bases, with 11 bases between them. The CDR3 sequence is CASSFGTGHQPQHF. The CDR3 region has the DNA TGTGCCAGCAGCTTTGGTACAGGGCATCAGCCCCAGCATTTT. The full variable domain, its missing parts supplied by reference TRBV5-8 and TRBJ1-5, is EAGVTQSPTHLIKTRGQQATLRCSPISGHTSVYWYQQALGLGLQFLLWYDEGEERNRGNFPPRFSGRQFPNYSSELNVNALELEDSALYLCASSFGTGHQPQHFGDGTRLSIL.

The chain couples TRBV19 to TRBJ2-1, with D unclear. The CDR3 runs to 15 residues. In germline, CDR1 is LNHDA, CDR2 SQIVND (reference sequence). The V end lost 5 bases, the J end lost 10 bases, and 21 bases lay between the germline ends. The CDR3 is CASSGYDSAVKEQFF. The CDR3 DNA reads TGTGCCAGTAGTGGCTACGATTCGGCAGTCAAAGAGCAGTTCTTC.

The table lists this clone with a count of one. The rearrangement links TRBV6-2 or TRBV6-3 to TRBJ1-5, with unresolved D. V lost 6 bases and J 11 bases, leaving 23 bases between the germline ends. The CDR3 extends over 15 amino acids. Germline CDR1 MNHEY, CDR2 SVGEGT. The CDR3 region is CASSQVGIPPGAQHF. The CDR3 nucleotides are TGTGCCAGCAGCCAAGTCGGGATCCCACCCGGGGCCCAGCATTTT.

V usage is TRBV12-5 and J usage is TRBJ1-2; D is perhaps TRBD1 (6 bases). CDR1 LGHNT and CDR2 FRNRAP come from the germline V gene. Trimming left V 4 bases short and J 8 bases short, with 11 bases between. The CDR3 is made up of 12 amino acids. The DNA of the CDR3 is TGTGCTAGTGGTTCAGGGGAGTGGGGCTACACCTTC. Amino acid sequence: CASGSGEWGYTF.

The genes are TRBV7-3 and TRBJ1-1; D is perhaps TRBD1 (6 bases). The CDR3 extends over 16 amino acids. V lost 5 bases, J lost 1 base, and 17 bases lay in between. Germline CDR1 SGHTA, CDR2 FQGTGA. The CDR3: CASSPGRGQKNTEAFF. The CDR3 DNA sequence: TGTGCCAGCAGCCCTGGTCGGGGGCAGAAGAACACTGAAGCTTTCTTT.

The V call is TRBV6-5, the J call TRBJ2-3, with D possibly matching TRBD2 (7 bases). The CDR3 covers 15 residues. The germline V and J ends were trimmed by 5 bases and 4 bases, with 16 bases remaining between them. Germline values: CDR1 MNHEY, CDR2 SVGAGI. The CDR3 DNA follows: TGTGCCAGCAGTCAACGGGGGGACAATTCAGATACGCAGTATTTT. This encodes CASSQRGDNSDTQYF.

The chain's CDR3 is CASSSRQRGRYNEQFF. In nucleotides, the CDR3 is TGTGCCAGCAGCTCCCGTCAGCGGGGGAGATACAATGAGCAGTTCTTC. The J gene is TRBJ2-1, the V gene TRBV11-3; 8 bases are a match to TRBD2. Germline V lookup: CDR1 SGHNT, CDR2 YENEEA. This CDR3 has 16 residues. Germline trimming cut 4 bases from V and 4 bases from J; bases unmatched to any gene: 9.

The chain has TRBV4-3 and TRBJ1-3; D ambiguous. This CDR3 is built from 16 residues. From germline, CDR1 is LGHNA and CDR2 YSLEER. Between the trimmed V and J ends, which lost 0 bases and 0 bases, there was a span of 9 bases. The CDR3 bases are TGCGCCAGCAGCCAAGATCGGGGAAGCTCTGGAAACACCATATATTTT. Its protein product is CASSQDRGSSGNTIYF.

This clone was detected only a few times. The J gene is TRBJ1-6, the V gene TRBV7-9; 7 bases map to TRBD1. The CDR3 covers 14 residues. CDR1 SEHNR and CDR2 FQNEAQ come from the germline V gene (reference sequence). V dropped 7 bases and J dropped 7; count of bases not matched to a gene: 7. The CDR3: CASTPGTENSPLHF. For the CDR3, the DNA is TGTGCCAGCACCCCTGGGACAGAGAATTCACCCCTCCACTTT. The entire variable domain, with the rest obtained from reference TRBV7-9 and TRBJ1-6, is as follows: DTGVSQNPRHKITKRGQNVTFRCDPISEHNRLYWYRQTLGQGPEFLTYFQNEAQLEKSRLLSDRFSAERPKGSFSTLEIQRTEQGDSAMYLCASTPGTENSPLHFGNGTRLTVT.

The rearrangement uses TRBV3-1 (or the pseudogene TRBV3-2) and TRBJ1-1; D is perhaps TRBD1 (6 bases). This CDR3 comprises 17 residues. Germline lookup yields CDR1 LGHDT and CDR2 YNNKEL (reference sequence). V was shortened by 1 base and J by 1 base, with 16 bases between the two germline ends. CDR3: CASSQGRQAGGNTEAFF. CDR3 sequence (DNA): TGTGCCAGCAGCCAAGGCAGACAGGCGGGTGGGAACACTGAAGCTTTCTTT.

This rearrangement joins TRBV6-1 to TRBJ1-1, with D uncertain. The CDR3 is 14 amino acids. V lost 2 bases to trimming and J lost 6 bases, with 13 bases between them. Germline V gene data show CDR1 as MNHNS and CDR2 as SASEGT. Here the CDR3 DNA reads TGTGCCAGCAGTGAACCGGCTGTGAGGTCTGAAGCTTTCTTT. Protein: CASSEPAVRSEAFF.

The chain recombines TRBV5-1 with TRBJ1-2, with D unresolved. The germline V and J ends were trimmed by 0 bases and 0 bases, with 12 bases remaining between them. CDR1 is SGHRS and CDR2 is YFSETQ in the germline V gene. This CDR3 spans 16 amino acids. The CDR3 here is CASSLEGRTTNYGYTF. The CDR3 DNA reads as TGCGCCAGCAGCTTGGAGGGCAGGACTACTAACTATGGCTACACCTTC.

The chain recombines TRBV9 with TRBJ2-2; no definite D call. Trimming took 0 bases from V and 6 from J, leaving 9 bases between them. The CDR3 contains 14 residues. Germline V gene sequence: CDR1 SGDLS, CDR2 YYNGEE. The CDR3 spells CASSVVQEPGELFF. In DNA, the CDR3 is TGTGCCAGCAGCGTAGTGCAGGAACCCGGGGAGCTGTTTTTT.

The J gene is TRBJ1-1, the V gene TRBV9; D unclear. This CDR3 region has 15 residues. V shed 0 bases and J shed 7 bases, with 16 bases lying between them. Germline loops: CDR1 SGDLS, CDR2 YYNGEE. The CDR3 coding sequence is TGTGCCAGCAGCGTAGGGGCGGAGAGGCAAGTTGAAGCTTTCTTT. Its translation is CASSVGAERQVEAFF.

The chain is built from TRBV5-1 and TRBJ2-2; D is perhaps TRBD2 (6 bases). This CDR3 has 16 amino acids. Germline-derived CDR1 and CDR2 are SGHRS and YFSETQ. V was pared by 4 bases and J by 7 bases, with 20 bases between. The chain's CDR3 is CASSPTGTEDGGELFF. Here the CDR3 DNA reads TGCGCCAGCAGCCCGACCGGGACTGAGGATGGCGGGGAGCTGTTTTTT.

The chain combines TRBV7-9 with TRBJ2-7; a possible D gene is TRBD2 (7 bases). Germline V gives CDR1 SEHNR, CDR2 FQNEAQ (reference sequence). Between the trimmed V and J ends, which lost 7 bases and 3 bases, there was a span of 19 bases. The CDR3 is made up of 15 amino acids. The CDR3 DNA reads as TGTGCCAGCACCCAGGGCGGGGGCCTCCTCTACGAGCAGTACTTC. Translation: CASTQGGGLLYEQYF.

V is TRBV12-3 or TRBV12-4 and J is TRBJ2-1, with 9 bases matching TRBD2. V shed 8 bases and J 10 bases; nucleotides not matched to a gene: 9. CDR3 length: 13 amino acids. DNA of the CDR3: TGTGCCAGCGGGGTTTGGGCGGGGGGGGAGCAGTTCTTC. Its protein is CASGVWAGGEQFF.

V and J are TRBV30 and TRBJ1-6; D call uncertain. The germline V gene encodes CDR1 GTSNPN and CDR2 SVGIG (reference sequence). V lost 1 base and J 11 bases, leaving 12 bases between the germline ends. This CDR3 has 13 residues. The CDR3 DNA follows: TGTGCCTGGAGTGGGGAGGGAATTGCACCCCTCCACTTT. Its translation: CAWSGEGIAPLHF.

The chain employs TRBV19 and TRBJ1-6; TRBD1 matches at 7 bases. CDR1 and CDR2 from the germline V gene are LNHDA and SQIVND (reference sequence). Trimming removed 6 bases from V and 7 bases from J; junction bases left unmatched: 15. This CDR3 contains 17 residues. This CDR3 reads CASSEGAMGLLNSPLHF. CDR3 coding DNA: TGTGCCAGTAGCGAGGGGGCGATGGGGCTCCTAAATTCACCCCTCCACTTT.

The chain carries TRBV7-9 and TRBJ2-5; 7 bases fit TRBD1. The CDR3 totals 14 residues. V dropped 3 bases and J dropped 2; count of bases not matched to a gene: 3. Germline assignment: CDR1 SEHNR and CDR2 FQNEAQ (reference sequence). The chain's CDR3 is CASSFGTAQETQYF. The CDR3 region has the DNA TGTGCCAGCAGCTTTGGGACAGCACAAGAGACCCAGTACTTC.

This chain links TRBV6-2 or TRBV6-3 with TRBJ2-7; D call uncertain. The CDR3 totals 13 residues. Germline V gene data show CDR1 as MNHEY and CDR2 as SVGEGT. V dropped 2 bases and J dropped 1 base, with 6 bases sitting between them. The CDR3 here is CASSYRASYEQYF. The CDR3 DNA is TGTGCCAGCAGTTACAGGGCTTCCTACGAGCAGTACTTC.

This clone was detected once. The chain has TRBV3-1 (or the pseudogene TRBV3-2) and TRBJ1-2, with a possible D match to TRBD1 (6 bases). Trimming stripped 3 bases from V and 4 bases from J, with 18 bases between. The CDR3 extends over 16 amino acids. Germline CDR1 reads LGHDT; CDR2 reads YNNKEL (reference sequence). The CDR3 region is CASSQGFGGGGYGYTF. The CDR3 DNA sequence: TGTGCCAGCAGCCAGGGGTTTGGAGGGGGAGGCTATGGCTACACCTTC.